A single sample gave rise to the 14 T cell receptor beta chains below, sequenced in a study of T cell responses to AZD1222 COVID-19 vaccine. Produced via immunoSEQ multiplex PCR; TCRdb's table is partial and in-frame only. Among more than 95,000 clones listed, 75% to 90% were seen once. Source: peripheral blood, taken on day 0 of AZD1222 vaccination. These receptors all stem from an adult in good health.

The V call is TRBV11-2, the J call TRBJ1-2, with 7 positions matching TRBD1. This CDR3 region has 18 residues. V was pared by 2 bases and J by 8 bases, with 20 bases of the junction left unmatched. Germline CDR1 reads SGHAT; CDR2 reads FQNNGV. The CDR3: CASSLLPRVGGVREGYTF. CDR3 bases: TGTGCCAGCAGCTTACTACCGCGGGTAGGGGGCGTTAGAGAGGGCTACACCTTC.

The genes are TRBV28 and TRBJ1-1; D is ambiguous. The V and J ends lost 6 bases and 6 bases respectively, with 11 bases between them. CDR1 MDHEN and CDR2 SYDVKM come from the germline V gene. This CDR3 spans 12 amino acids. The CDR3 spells CASREAAPEAFF. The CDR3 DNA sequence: TGTGCCAGCAGAGAGGCGGCACCTGAAGCTTTCTTT.

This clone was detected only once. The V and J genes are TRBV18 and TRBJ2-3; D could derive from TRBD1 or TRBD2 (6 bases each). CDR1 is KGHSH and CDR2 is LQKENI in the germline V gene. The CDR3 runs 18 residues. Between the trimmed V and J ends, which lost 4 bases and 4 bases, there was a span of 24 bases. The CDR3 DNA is TGTGCCAGCTCACTAGAGGGGGGCGTTTCCACCTCTGCAGATACGCAGTATTTT. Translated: CASSLEGGVSTSADTQYF.

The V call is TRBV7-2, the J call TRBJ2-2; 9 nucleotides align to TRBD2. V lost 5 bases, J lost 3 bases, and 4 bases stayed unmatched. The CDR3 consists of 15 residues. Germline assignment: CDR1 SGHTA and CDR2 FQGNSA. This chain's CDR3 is CASSPSGKDTGELFF. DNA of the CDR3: TGTGCCAGCAGCCCTAGCGGGAAGGACACCGGGGAGCTGTTTTTT.

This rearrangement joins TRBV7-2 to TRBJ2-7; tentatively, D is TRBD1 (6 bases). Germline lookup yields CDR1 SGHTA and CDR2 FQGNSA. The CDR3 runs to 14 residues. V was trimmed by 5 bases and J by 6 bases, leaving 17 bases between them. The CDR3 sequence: CASSHQGWDREQYF. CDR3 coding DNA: TGTGCCAGCAGCCACCAGGGGTGGGATCGCGAGCAGTACTTC.

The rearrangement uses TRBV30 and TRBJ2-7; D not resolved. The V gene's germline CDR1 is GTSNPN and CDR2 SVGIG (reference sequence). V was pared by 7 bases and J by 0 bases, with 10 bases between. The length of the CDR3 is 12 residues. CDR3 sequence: CASRTFSYEQYF. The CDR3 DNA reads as TGTGCCTCCCGGACCTTCTCCTACGAGCAGTACTTC.

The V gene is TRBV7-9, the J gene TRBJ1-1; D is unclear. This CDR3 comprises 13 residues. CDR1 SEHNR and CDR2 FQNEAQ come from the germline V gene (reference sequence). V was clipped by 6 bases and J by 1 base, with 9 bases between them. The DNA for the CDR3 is TGTGCCAGCAGGAAACACAGGAACACTGAAGCTTTCTTT. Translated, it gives CASRKHRNTEAFF.

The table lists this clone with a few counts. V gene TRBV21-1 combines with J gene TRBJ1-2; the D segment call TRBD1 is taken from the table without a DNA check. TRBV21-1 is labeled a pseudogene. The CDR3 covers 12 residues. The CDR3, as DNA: TGTGCCAGCAACGAACAGGGAACCGGCTACACCTTC. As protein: CASNEQGTGYTF.

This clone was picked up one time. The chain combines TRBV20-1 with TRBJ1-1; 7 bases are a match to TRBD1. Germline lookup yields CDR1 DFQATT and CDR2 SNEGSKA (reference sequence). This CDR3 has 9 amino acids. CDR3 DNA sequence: TGCAAACAGGGGACTGAAGCTTTCTTT. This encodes CKQGTEAFF.

This CDR3 reads CASSYDPGGIEKLFF. In DNA form, the CDR3 reads TGTGCCAGCAGTTACGATCCAGGGGGCATTGAAAAACTGTTTTTT. The chain carries TRBV6-5 and TRBJ1-4; 8 bases match TRBD1. V dropped 2 bases and J dropped 7; count of bases not matched to a gene: 6. Germline CDR1 MNHEY, CDR2 SVGAGI. The CDR3 runs to 15 residues.

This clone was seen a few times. Here the CDR3 DNA reads TGTGCCAGCAGTTACGGGACAGGGGAGGTCAATGAGCAGTTCTTC. This encodes CASSYGTGEVNEQFF. V and J are TRBV6-2 or TRBV6-3 and TRBJ2-1, with 10 nucleotides matching TRBD1. Trimming cost V 2 bases and J 6 bases; bases outside gene matches: 4. From germline, CDR1 is MNHEY and CDR2 SVGEGT. This CDR3 contains 15 residues.

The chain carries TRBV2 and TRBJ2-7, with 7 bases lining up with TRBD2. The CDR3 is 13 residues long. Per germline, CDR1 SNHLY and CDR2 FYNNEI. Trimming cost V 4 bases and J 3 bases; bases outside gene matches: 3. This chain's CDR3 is CASSVLAGYEQYF. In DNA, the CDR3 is TGTGCCAGCAGTGTCTTAGCGGGCTACGAGCAGTACTTC.

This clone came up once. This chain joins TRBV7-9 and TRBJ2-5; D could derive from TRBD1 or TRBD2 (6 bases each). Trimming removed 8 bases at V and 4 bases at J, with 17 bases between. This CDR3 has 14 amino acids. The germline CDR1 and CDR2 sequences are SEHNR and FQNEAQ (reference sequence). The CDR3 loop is CASGGGTATETQYF. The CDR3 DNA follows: TGTGCCAGCGGGGGCGGGACCGCTACAGAGACCCAGTACTTC. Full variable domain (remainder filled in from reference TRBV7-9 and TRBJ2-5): DTGVSQNPRHKITKRGQNVTFRCDPISEHNRLYWYRQTLGQGPEFLTYFQNEAQLEKSRLLSDRFSAERPKGSFSTLEIQRTEQGDSAMYLCASGGGTATETQYFGPGTRLLVL.

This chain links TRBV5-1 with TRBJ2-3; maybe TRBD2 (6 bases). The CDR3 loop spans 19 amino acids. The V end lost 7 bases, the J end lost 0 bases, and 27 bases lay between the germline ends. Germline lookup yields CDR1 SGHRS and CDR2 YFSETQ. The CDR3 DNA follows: TGCGCCAGCGCCTCTACGGACTTTTTTAAGGGGACTAGCACAGATACGCAGTATTTT. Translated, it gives CASASTDFFKGTSTDTQYF.